This T cell receptor (beta chain) was sequenced in a study of control samples from healthy donors and cancer patients. This table comes from immunoSEQ multiplex PCR, and its TCRdb copy is limited to in-frame clones, with some not included. The sample has 100,000 to 120,000 clones, 83% seen once. Germline CDR1 and CDR2: SGDLS and YYNGEE. The V end lost 1 base, the J end lost 5 bases, and 6 bases lay between the germline ends. There are 13 residues in the CDR3. The source is a woman aged 45-60 years in good health. The sequenced sample was blood. V gene TRBV9 combines with J gene TRBJ2-2; TRBD2 is a possible D gene (5 bases). The CDR3 is CASSVRGTGELFF. DNA for the CDR3: TGTGCCAGCAGCGTACGGGGTACCGGGGAGCTGTTTTTT. The full variable domain, completed using reference TRBV9 and TRBJ2-2, is DSGVTQTPKHLITATGQRVTLRCSPRSGDLSVYWYQQSLDQGLQFLIQYYNGEERAKGNILERFSAQQFPDLHSELNLSSLELGDSALYFCASSVRGTGELFFGEGSRLTVL.